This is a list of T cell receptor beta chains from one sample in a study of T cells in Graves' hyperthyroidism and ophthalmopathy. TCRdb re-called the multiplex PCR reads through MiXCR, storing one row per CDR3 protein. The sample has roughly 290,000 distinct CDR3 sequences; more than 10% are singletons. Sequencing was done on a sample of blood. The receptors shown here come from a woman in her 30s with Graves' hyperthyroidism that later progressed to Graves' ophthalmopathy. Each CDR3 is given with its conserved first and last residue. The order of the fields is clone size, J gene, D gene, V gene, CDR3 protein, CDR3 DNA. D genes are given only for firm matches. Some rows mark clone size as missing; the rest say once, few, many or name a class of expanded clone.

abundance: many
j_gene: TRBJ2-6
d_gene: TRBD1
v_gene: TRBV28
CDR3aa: CASSLFWDRGKGGANVLTF
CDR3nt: TGTGCCAGCAGTCTATTCTGGGACAGGGGCAAAGGTGGGGCCAACGTCCTGACTTTC

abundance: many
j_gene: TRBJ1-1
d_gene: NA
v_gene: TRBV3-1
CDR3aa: CASSQLWDGNTEAFF
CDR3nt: TGTGCCAGCAGCCAACTTTGGGACGGGAACACTGAAGCTTTCTTT

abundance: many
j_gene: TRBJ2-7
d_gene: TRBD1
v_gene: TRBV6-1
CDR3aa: CASSYSDRGYEQYF
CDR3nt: TGTGCCAGCAGTTATAGTGACAGGGGGTACGAGCAGTACTTC

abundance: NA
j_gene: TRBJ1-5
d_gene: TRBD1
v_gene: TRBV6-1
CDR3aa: CASAGGPNQPQHF
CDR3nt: TGTGCCAGCGCAGGGGGGCCCAATCAGCCCCAGCATTTT

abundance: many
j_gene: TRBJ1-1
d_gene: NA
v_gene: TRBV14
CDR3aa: CASSHQRGATEAFF
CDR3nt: TGTGCCAGCAGCCATCAACGGGGGGCCACTGAAGCTTTCTTT

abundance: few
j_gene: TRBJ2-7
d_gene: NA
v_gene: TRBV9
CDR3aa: CASSVRDTAPSYEQYF
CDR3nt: TGTGCCAGCAGCGTAAGAGATACCGCCCCCTCCTACGAGCAGTACTTC

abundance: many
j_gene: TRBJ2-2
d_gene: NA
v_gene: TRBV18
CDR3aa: CASSPMEGQVTGELFF
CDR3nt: TGTGCCAGCTCACCGATGGAGGGCCAGGTCACCGGGGAGCTGTTTTTT

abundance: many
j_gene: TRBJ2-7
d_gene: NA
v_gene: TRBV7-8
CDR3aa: CASSLLVGPEPYYEQYF
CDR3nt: TGTGCCAGCAGCTTGTTGGTAGGACCGGAACCTTACTACGAGCAGTACTTC

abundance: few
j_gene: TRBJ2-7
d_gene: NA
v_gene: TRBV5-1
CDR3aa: CASSLAPYYEQYF
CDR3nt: TGCGCCAGCAGCTTGGCCCCCTACTACGAGCAGTACTTC

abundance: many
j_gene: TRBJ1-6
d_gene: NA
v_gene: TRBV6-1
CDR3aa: CASRVAGRNSPLHF
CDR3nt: TGTGCCAGCAGAGTGGCCGGTAGAAATTCACCCCTCCACTTT

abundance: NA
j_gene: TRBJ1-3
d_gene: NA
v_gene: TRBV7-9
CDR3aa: CASSGANRAGNTIYF
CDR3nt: TGTGCCAGCAGCGGTGCCAACAGGGCTGGAAACACCATATATTTT

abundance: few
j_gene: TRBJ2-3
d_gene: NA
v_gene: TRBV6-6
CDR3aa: CASSYGWPGKGTDTQYF
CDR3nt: TGTGCCAGCAGTTACGGGTGGCCGGGAAAGGGCACAGATACGCAGTATTTT

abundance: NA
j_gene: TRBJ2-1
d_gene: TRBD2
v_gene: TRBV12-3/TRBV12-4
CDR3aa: CASLGLAGVGYNEQFF
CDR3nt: TGTGCCAGCCTGGGACTAGCGGGAGTGGGGTACAATGAGCAGTTCTTC

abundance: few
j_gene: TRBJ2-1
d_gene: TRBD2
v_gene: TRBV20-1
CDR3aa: CSARDRLAGVYGNEQFF
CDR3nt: TGCAGTGCTAGAGATCGGCTAGCGGGAGTTTATGGCAATGAGCAGTTCTTC

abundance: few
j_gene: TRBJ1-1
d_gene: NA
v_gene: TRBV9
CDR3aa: CASSVVGAGNTEAFF
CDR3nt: TGTGCCAGCAGCGTAGTCGGGGCGGGGAACACTGAAGCTTTCTTT

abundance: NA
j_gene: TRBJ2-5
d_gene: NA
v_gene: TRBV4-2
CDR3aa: CASSQELSGVGQETQYF
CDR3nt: TGTGCCAGCAGCCAAGAATTGTCGGGAGTGGGGCAAGAGACCCAGTACTTC

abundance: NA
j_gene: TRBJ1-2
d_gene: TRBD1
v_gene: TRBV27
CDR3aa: CASSPGQGNYGYTF
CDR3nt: TGTGCCAGCAGTCCAGGACAGGGAAACTATGGCTACACCTTC

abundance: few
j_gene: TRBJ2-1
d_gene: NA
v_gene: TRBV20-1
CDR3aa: CSGGGGGGGDEQFF
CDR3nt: TGCAGTGGGGGAGGAGGGGGTGGAGGGGATGAGCAGTTCTTC

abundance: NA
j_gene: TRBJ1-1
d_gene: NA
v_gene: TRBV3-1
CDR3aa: CASSQGPQGSTEAFF
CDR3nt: TGTGCCAGCAGCCAAGGACCGCAGGGGTCTACTGAAGCTTTCTTT

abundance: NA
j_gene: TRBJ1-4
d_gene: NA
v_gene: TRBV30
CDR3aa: CAWSVAGGEKLFF
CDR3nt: TGTGCCTGGAGTGTTGCCGGGGGTGAAAAACTGTTTTTT

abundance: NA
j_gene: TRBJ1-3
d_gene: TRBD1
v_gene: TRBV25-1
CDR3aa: CASSHDRVAGNTIYF
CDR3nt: TGTGCCAGCAGCCACGACAGGGTTGCTGGAAACACCATATATTTT

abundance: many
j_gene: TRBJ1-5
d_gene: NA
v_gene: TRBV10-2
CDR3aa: CASRDSSLQPQHF
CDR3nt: TGCGCCAGCAGAGACAGCTCGTTACAGCCCCAGCATTTT

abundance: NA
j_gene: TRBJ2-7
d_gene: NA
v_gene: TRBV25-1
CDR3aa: CASSGEVQGPVEQYF
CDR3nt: TGTGCCAGCAGTGGAGAAGTTCAAGGCCCAGTCGAGCAGTACTTC

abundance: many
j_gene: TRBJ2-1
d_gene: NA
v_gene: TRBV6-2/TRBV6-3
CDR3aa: CASSYVASEQFF
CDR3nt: TGTGCCAGCAGTTACGTCGCCTCTGAGCAGTTCTTC

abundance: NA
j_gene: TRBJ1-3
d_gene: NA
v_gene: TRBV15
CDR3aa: CATSSPVGANTIYF
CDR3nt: TGTGCCACCAGCAGCCCTGTAGGGGCAAACACCATATATTTT

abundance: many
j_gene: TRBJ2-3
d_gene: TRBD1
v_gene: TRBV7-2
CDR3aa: CASSSLRDRGMDTQYF
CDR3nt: TGTGCCAGCAGCTCGCTGCGGGACAGGGGGATGGATACGCAGTATTTT

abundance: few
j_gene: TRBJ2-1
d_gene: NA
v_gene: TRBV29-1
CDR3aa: CSVGGANEQFF
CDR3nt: TGCAGCGTTGGGGGGGCCAATGAGCAGTTCTTC

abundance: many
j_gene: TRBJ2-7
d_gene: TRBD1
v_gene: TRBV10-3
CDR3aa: CAIGTGSRYEQYF
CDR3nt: TGTGCCATCGGGACAGGGTCAAGATACGAGCAGTACTTC